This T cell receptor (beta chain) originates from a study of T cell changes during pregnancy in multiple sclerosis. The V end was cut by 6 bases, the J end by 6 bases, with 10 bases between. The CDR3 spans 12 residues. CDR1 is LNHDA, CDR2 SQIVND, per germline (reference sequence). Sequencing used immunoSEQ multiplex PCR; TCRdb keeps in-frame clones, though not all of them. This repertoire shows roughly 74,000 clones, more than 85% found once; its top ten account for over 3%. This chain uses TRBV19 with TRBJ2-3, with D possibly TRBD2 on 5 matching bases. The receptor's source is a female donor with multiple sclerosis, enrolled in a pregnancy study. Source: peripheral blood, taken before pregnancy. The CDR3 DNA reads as TGTGCCAGTAGGGACTTTGGGGATACGCAGTATTTT. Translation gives CASRDFGDTQYF.